The 9 T cell receptor beta chains below all came from one sample that was sequenced in a study of identical twins. TCRdb independently ran MiXCR on the 5' RACE reads; one entry per CDR3 protein. The sample includes around 530,000 distinct CDR3 sequences, around 15% seen only once; the top ten take about 0.47%. Another study also made use of these data, one on yellow fever vaccine responses in identical twins.

The sequenced sample was CD4+ T cells sorted from blood. These receptors originate from a woman under 30 in good health.

V is TRBV29-1 and J is TRBJ2-1, with D tentatively TRBD2 (6 bases). Germline V lookup: CDR1 SQVTM, CDR2 ANQGSEA. V lost 5 bases and J lost 9, with 20 bases in between. This CDR3 is 14 amino acids long. The CDR3 sequence is CSVRDSVQITEQFF. The CDR3 DNA reads as TGCAGCGTTCGGGACTCAGTACAGATAACTGAGCAGTTCTTC.

The V and J genes are TRBV7-8 and TRBJ1-5; D might be TRBD1 (5 bases). CDR3 length: 13 residues. Germline CDR1 reads SGHVS; CDR2 reads FQNEAQ. Trimming shortened V by 0 bases and J by 6 bases, and 6 bases separated the two germline ends. The CDR3 is CASSLATGQPQHF. CDR3 DNA sequence: TGTGCCAGCAGCTTAGCAACAGGTCAGCCCCAGCATTTT.

The rearrangement links TRBV4-1 to TRBJ2-1; no clear D. V lost 1 base and J 5 bases, leaving 6 bases between the germline ends. Germline lookup yields CDR1 MGHRA and CDR2 YSYEKL. The CDR3 consists of 13 residues. The CDR3 sequence: CASSQGRNNEQFF. Here the CDR3 DNA reads TGCGCCAGCAGCCAAGGGCGAAACAATGAGCAGTTCTTC.

This chain joins TRBV12-3 or TRBV12-4 and TRBJ2-6; no reliable D call. CDR3 size: 14 residues. V was clipped by 5 bases and J by 5 bases, with 10 bases between them. The CDR3, as DNA: TGTGCCAGCAGTCCGGGTGGAAGGGCCAACGTCCTGACTTTC. Encoded protein: CASSPGGRANVLTF.

V and J are TRBV20-1 and TRBJ2-5; tentative D call: TRBD2 (5 bases). V was shortened by 1 base and J by 2 bases, with 11 bases between the two germline ends. This CDR3 has 14 residues. Germline-derived CDR1 and CDR2 are DFQATT and SNEGSKA (reference sequence). In nucleotides, the CDR3 is TGCAGTGCTAGAGCGGGGAATGGGCAAGAGACCCAGTACTTC. This gives the protein CSARAGNGQETQYF.

CDR3 sequence reads: CASSLLGGRGYTF. Here the CDR3 DNA reads TGTGCCAGCAGTTTACTTGGGGGCCGTGGCTACACCTTC. V usage is TRBV12-3 or TRBV12-4 and J usage is TRBJ1-2; TRBD1 might be the D (6 bases). V dropped 2 bases and J dropped 7 bases, with 11 bases sitting between them. The CDR3 has 13 amino acids.

This chain connects TRBV5-1 to TRBJ1-2; D is undetermined. The CDR3 consists of 12 residues. Germline CDR1 is SGHRS and CDR2 is YFSETQ. V dropped 5 bases and J dropped 4 bases, with 9 bases sitting between them. DNA for the CDR3: TGCGCCAGCAGTCCGAACGGCTATGGCTACACCTTC. Its protein is CASSPNGYGYTF. Supplemented by reference TRBV5-1 and TRBJ1-2, the full variable domain reads KAGVTQTPRYLIKTRGQQVTLSCSPISGHRSVSWYQQTPGQGLQFLFEYFSETQRNKGNFPGRFSGRQFSNSRSEMNVSTLELGDSALYLCASSPNGYGYTFGSGTRLTVV.

This clonotype has a handful of counts. The rearrangement links TRBV12-3 or TRBV12-4 to TRBJ2-3, with unresolved D. The CDR3 extends over 13 amino acids. The V gene lost 2 bases and the J gene lost 2 bases, with 5 bases spanning the gap. The CDR3 DNA sequence: TGTGCCAGCAGTTTACCAAACACAGATACGCAGTATTTT. Its protein is CASSLPNTDTQYF.

The chain couples TRBV20-1 to TRBJ2-1, with D hard to call. CDR3 size: 12 residues. Germline V gene sequence: CDR1 DFQATT, CDR2 SNEGSKA (reference sequence). With 4 bases removed from V and 5 bases from J, the gap between germline ends came to 9 bases. DNA of the CDR3: TGCAGTGCTACGAAGCAGCACAATGAGCAGTTCTTC. Translated: CSATKQHNEQFF.